The 24 T cell receptor beta chains presented below share a single source sample, sequenced in a study of beta chain features in type 1 diabetes. All of the isolated RNA was reverse transcribed, so expressed TCRB transcripts were sequenced. Repertoires were generated with immunoSEQ multiplex PCR, while TCRdb's copy carries only in-frame clones and drops some. The table records some 180,000 clones, 10% to 15% of them present only once. Sequencing was carried out using central memory CD4+ T cells from blood. These receptors were collected from a woman between 18 and 29 years old in good health.

V usage is TRBV28 and J usage is TRBJ1-5, with 8 bases aligning to TRBD1. The V segment lost 6 bases and the J segment 5 bases; nucleotides outside the gene matches: 9. The CDR3 sequence is 15 residues long. Germline V gene sequence: CDR1 MDHEN, CDR2 SYDVKM. The CDR3, as DNA: TGTGCCAGCAGCCCCGGGACAGGACGGCATCAGCCCCAGCATTTT. It specifies CASSPGTGRHQPQHF.

This clone was found a few times. V gene TRBV18 combines with J gene TRBJ2-7; TRBD1 matches at 9 bases. V dropped 2 bases and J dropped 4; count of bases not matched to a gene: 3. Germline loops: CDR1 KGHSH, CDR2 LQKENI. This CDR3 contains 14 residues. The chain's CDR3 is CASSPRQGVYEQYF. CDR3 sequence (DNA): TGTGCCAGCTCACCAAGACAGGGGGTGTACGAGCAGTACTTC.

V is TRBV28 and J is TRBJ2-7, with TRBD1 matching over 9 bases. V shed 7 bases, J shed 7 bases, and the junction held 11 bases outside the gene matches. Looked up from germline, CDR1 is MDHEN and CDR2 is SYDVKM. The CDR3 is 14 amino acids. The CDR3 here is CASNSPGTGHEQYF. DNA for the CDR3: TGTGCCAGCAACTCTCCGGGGACAGGGCATGAGCAGTACTTC.

This clone was counted only a few times. This chain joins TRBV28 and TRBJ1-1; 8 nucleotides agree with TRBD1. Germline CDR1 and CDR2: MDHEN and SYDVKM. Germline trimming cut 5 bases from V and 1 base from J; bases unmatched to any gene: 9. This CDR3 contains 16 residues. This CDR3 reads CASSLPRDRPNTEAFF. The CDR3 DNA reads TGTGCCAGCAGTCTACCCCGGGACAGGCCGAACACTGAAGCTTTCTTT.

The sample holds a few counts of this clone. This chain connects TRBV7-9 to TRBJ2-1; 7 bases agree with TRBD1. The germline V gene has CDR1 SEHNR and CDR2 FQNEAQ (reference sequence). Trimming at V came to 8 bases and at J to 5 bases, leaving 6 bases not matched to a gene. The CDR3 is made up of 13 amino acids. For the CDR3, the DNA is TGTGCCAGCCGAGAGGGGGCTAACAATGAGCAGTTCTTC. This translates into CASREGANNEQFF.

V and J are TRBV7-2 and TRBJ2-7; 8 bases line up with TRBD2. V was pared by 3 bases and J by 4 bases, with 8 bases of the junction left unmatched. The CDR3 runs 15 residues. CDR1 SGHTA and CDR2 FQGNSA come from the germline V gene. CDR3 DNA: TGTGCCAGCAGCTTGGTAGCTAGCGGGCAATACGAGCAGTACTTC. It encodes CASSLVASGQYEQYF.

CDR3 sequence reads: CASSLVVRLAGNEQFF. The DNA for the CDR3 is TGTGCCAGCAGTTTAGTCGTACGACTAGCGGGCAATGAGCAGTTCTTC. The chain couples TRBV27 to TRBJ2-1; TRBD2 matches 10 bases. The junction had 7 bases not matched to a gene; V was cut back by 2 bases and J by 6 bases. The germline V gene has CDR1 MNHEY and CDR2 SMNVEV (reference sequence). CDR3 length: 16 residues.

This sequence joins TRBV2 and TRBJ2-2, with 9 bases identical to TRBD2. The ends lost 1 base at V and 5 bases at J; junction bases unmatched: 2. Per the germline V gene, CDR1 is SNHLY and CDR2 is FYNNEI. The length of the CDR3 is 15 residues. The CDR3 loop reads CASSEGLAGTGELFF. The CDR3 DNA sequence: TGTGCCAGCAGTGAAGGGCTAGCGGGAACCGGGGAGCTGTTTTTT.

This clone was counted a few times. The chain links TRBV29-1 to TRBJ2-7; D is ambiguous. The V end was cut by 4 bases, the J end by 3 bases, with 10 bases between. CDR1 and CDR2 (germline): SQVTM, ANQGSEA. The CDR3 is 12 residues long. CDR3 DNA sequence: TGCAGCGTTGCTAGGCAGAACTACGAGCAGTACTTC. Protein product: CSVARQNYEQYF.

This clone turned up a few times. V is TRBV25-1 and J is TRBJ1-2; D not resolved. Trimming stripped 5 bases from V and 0 bases from J, with 4 bases between. The CDR3 spans 12 residues. In germline, CDR1 is MGHDK, CDR2 SYGVNS. CDR3: CASSLANYGYTF. Written as DNA, the CDR3 is TGTGCCAGCAGTCTTGCTAACTATGGCTACACCTTC.

The gene calls are TRBV20-1 and TRBJ1-1; no definite D call. The length of the CDR3 is 10 residues. V was clipped by 7 bases and J by 1 base, with 4 bases between them. Germline V gene sequence: CDR1 DFQATT, CDR2 SNEGSKA (reference sequence). The CDR3 nucleotides are TGCAGTGTCGGGAACACTGAAGCTTTCTTT. This gives the protein CSVGNTEAFF.

This sequence joins TRBV19 and TRBJ2-2, with D hard to call. Per the germline V gene, CDR1 is LNHDA and CDR2 is SQIVND (reference sequence). The CDR3 runs 14 residues. The CDR3 DNA follows: TGTGCGAGCCGCTTTACCTCCTATACCGGGGAGCTGTTTTTT. Its translation is CASRFTSYTGELFF. The full variable domain, with the rest looked up from reference TRBV19 and TRBJ2-2, is DGGITQSPKYLFRKEGQNVTLSCEQNLNHDAMYWYRQDPGQGLRLIYYSQIVNDFQKGDIAEGYSVSREKKESFPLTVTSAQKNPTAFYLCASRFTSYTGELFFGEGSRLTVL.

The chain combines TRBV7-9 with TRBJ2-1; possible D gene TRBD2, 5 bases. CDR3 length: 13 amino acids. V was trimmed by 3 bases and J by 10 bases, leaving 13 bases between them. Germline assignment: CDR1 SEHNR and CDR2 FQNEAQ (reference sequence). The CDR3 reads CASSFLGEREQFF. The CDR3 nucleotides are TGTGCCAGCAGCTTCCTCGGGGAGCGCGAGCAGTTCTTC.

This clone showed up just a few times. Other nucleotide sequences in the sample specify the same CDR3. The V gene is TRBV6-5, the J gene TRBJ2-1, with D hard to call. This CDR3 is 14 amino acids long. Germline CDR1 is MNHEY and CDR2 is SVGAGI. V was clipped by 2 bases and J by 0 bases, with 5 bases between them. CDR3 sequence reads: CASSYESSYNEQFF. Here the CDR3 DNA reads TGTGCCAGCAGTTACGAGAGCTCCTACAATGAGCAGTTCTTC.

This clone has only a few counts. The chain recombines TRBV4-2 with TRBJ2-3, with D perhaps TRBD1 (5 bases). From germline, CDR1 is LGHNA and CDR2 YNFKEQ. V was pared by 0 bases and J by 6 bases, with 13 bases between. There are 15 residues in the CDR3. The chain's CDR3 is CASSQEWWGRDTQYF. As DNA, the CDR3 is TGTGCCAGCAGCCAAGAGTGGTGGGGCCGGGATACGCAGTATTTT.

The rearrangement links TRBV27 to TRBJ2-1, with 8 bases matching TRBD2. Trimming took 7 bases from V and 9 from J; bases not matched to a gene: 5. The CDR3 loop spans 12 amino acids. Germline loops: CDR1 MNHEY, CDR2 SMNVEV (reference sequence). CDR3 sequence: CASTPGGGEQFF. As DNA, the CDR3 is TGTGCCAGCACCCCCGGGGGGGGTGAGCAGTTCTTC.

The chain employs TRBV7-9 and TRBJ2-4; possibly TRBD2 for D (5 bases). CDR1 is SEHNR, CDR2 FQNEAQ, per germline (reference sequence). The CDR3 extends over 14 amino acids. The V gene lost 7 bases and the J gene lost 3 bases, with 13 bases spanning the gap. CDR3 nucleotide sequence: TGTGCCAGCACCCTCGGAGAGGGCAAAAACATTCAGTACTTC. Encoded protein: CASTLGEGKNIQYF.

The rearrangement uses TRBV5-1 and TRBJ1-2; 7 bases fit TRBD1. The length of the CDR3 is 15 residues. V dropped 1 base and J dropped 6; count of bases not matched to a gene: 9. Germline V lookup: CDR1 SGHRS, CDR2 YFSETQ. The CDR3 DNA follows: TGCGCCAGCAGCTTGAATTCAGAGGGGGCTGATGGCTACACCTTC. Translated: CASSLNSEGADGYTF.

At least ten counts were recorded for this clone. This rearrangement joins TRBV25-1 to TRBJ2-1; D might be TRBD1 (5 bases). The CDR3 spans 14 residues. V was pared by 11 bases and J by 4 bases, with 18 bases between. CDR1 is MGHDK and CDR2 is SYGVNS in the germline V gene. The CDR3 DNA reads as TGTGCCGTCGGGCAGGGCATGGGTTACAATGAGCAGTTCTTC. This encodes CAVGQGMGYNEQFF. Filled out from reference TRBV25-1 and TRBJ2-1, the complete variable domain reads EADIYQTPRYLVIGTGKKITLECSQTMGHDKMYWYQQDPGMELHLIHYSYGVNSTEKGDLSSESTVSRIRTEHFPLTLESARPSHTSQYLCAVGQGMGYNEQFFGPGTRLTVL.

CDR3 nucleotides: TGCGCCAGCAGCGCTATCGAGAGCTCCTACGAGCAGTACTTC. Translation: CASSAIESSYEQYF. This chain joins TRBV5-1 and TRBJ2-7; D not resolved. The CDR3 spans 14 residues. Germline V CDR1 and CDR2: SGHRS, YFSETQ. V lost 4 bases, J lost 0 bases, and 11 bases lay in between.

The chain carries TRBV5-1 and TRBJ1-1, with D perhaps matching TRBD1 (6 bases). The CDR3 runs to 16 residues. Looked up from germline, CDR1 is SGHRS and CDR2 is YFSETQ. V was clipped by 1 base and J by 1 base, with 14 bases between them. In DNA form, the CDR3 reads TGCGCCAGCAGCTTGAGACAGGCGATACAGAACACTGAAGCTTTCTTT. Amino acids: CASSLRQAIQNTEAFF.

The chain is built from TRBV27 and TRBJ2-7, with 14 bases aligning to TRBD2. This CDR3 has 20 residues. Trimming took 5 bases from V and 0 from J; bases not matched to a gene: 15. Germline V gene lookup returns CDR1 MNHEY and CDR2 SMNVEV (reference sequence). CDR3 bases: TGTGCCAGCAGTATCCGGACTAGCGGGAGGACCAGACCGAGCTCCTACGAGCAGTACTTC. It specifies CASSIRTSGRTRPSSYEQYF.

The chain joins TRBV2 to TRBJ1-1, with D possibly matching TRBD1 (5 bases). CDR1 and CDR2 (germline): SNHLY, FYNNEI. This CDR3 contains 14 residues. V lost 5 bases and J 8 bases, leaving 18 bases between the germline ends. CDR3 protein: CASSTYPRQIEAFF. In nucleotides, the CDR3 is TGTGCCAGCAGTACCTACCCACGACAGATCGAAGCTTTCTTT.

V and J are TRBV30 and TRBJ1-2, with D hard to call. V was cut by 0 bases and J by 0 bases, with 14 bases left in between. Germline-derived CDR1 and CDR2 are GTSNPN and SVGIG (reference sequence). The length of the CDR3 is 16 residues. The CDR3 DNA sequence: TGTGCCTGGAGTGTAATCGGAGGACTAACTAACTATGGCTACACCTTC. Translating it yields CAWSVIGGLTNYGYTF.